This TCR beta chain was profiled in a study of blood T cell repertoires in COVID-19. About the research overall: Researchers got acute and convalescent COVID-19 samples from the United States, Italy and Spain.

This clone has a handful of counts. Other DNA variants within this sample encode the same CDR3. Under the authors' procedure: Estimation of nucleated cell counts relied on the amplification of reference gene primers. Sequencing used immunoSEQ multiplex PCR; TCRdb keeps in-frame clones, though not all of them. Clone size and the V and J calls come from that table; the DNA yielded D and trimming. The sample holds about 73,000 clones, roughly four fifths seen once. What was sequenced was peripheral blood. This sequence was found in a woman aged 60 to 75 with acute or convalescent COVID-19.

The CDR3 nucleotides read TGTGCCAGCAGTCCCGGGACAGGGGGCGAGCAGTACTTC. Translated, it gives CASSPGTGGEQYF. The chain uses TRBV7-3 and TRBJ2-7; 11 bases line up with TRBD1. The CDR3 sequence is 13 residues long. V was clipped by 6 bases and J by 6 bases; unmatched bases: 4. Germline assignment: CDR1 SGHTA and CDR2 FQGTGA. Full variable domain (missing parts from reference TRBV7-3 and TRBJ2-7): GAGVSQTPSNKVTEKGKYVELRCDPISGHTALYWYRQSLGQGPEFLIYFQGTGAADDSGLPNDRFFAVRPEGSVSTLKIQRTERGDSAVYLCASSPGTGGEQYFGPGTRLTVT.